The clone carrying this TCR beta chain was seen once. These data come from a study of blood T cell repertoires in COVID-19. Study summary: Researchers got acute and convalescent COVID-19 samples from the United States, Italy and Spain.

V was clipped by 8 bases and J by 3 bases, with 11 bases between them. This CDR3 contains 13 residues. From germline, CDR1 is MNHEY and CDR2 SVGAGI. In the authors' methods: Estimation of nucleated cell counts relied on the amplification of reference gene primers. TCRdb's copy holds only in-frame clones and misses some; the assay was immunoSEQ multiplex PCR. The D gene and trimming were derived from the DNA, and the V and J assignments and clone size from that table. Of around 250,000 clones in the sample, over 65% are singletons; the top ten hold 4.6%. This sequence was found in a man aged 60 to 75 who had recovered from COVID-19. The sample comprised peripheral blood. This chain uses TRBV6-5 with TRBJ2-1; the D is unclear. Here the CDR3 reads CASSLGFYNEQFF. The CDR3 coding sequence is TGTGCCAGCTCCCTAGGTTTCTACAATGAGCAGTTCTTC.